This T cell receptor beta chain was sequenced for a study of beta chain features in type 1 diabetes (dated by TCRdb to between 2017 and 2018). Looking at the study overall: Patients and healthy donors did not differ in mean age, gender distribution, total cell number or subset yield. A total of about 110 million sorted cells were examined across all samples, and the number of cells per subset was strongly correlated with RNA yield. The study compared the TCRB repertoires of sorted circulating CD4+ T cell subsets in recently diagnosed type 1 diabetes patients with those in matched healthy donors. Regulatory and stem cell-like memory subsets were obtained from only 8 patients and roughly 8 healthy donors, while naive and central memory subsets were obtained from all 30 or so donors.

The investigation overall reported the following: PCR may preferentially amplify shorter templates, but because patient and control samples were amplified and corrected together, any resulting skew would affect both groups equally. At VDJ recombination sites, type 1 diabetes patients had fewer insertions and more deleted nucleotides, which implies abnormalities in thymic rearrangement. Sequencing cDNA rather than genomic DNA could over-represent highly expressing activated cells, although activation and CD3 levels did not differ between groups. Naive, central memory and regulatory TCRB repertoires appeared more similar among patients than among healthy donors. A moderate but significant shortening of TCRB CDR3 length was observed in type 1 diabetes patients in all four CD4+ subsets. Because small numbers of individuals were included in the HLA sub-analyses, any influence of HLA type on TCRB rearrangement was left unresolved.

The CDR3 numbers 18 residues from cysteine through phenylalanine. The sequence is cut down to CDR3 DNA, 54 bases in frame from base 1. At the junction V is shortened by 0 bases and J by 0 bases, with 15 bases in between. CDR1 and CDR2, looked up from the germline V gene (reference sequence), are LNHNV and YYDKDF. Each donor gave one peripheral blood draw, averaging around 0.11 L, which was collected into heparinised tubes. A BD FACSAria II and a panel including CD45RO, CCR7, CD25, CD127, CD95 and CD27 were used to sort naive, central memory, regulatory and stem cell-like memory CD4+ T cells. Every sorted population had a purity above 95%. PBMCs were separated immediately by Lymphoprep density gradient centrifugation and were stained directly, without being cultured. Samples were stained and sorted in pairs, with one healthy donor and one patient per experiment, so that batch effects were minimized.

Remarks on this clone: The specificity of this receptor is unknown. No base quality values were provided; no much bigger clone lies one nucleotide off.

The High Capacity cDNA Reverse Transcription Kit was used to reverse transcribe all of the isolated RNA, meaning that expressed TCRB transcripts were what got sequenced. Deep immunoSEQ sequencing was performed on naive, central memory and regulatory T cell samples, with an average of roughly 3.3 million total reads per sample. After sorted cells were lysed in RLT buffer, RNA was extracted with DNase-treated RNeasy Micro or Mini kits, with the choice depending on cell number. To prevent cross-contamination, every cell subset was processed on its own, while patient and healthy donor samples were processed together. The immunoSEQ multiplex PCR was used to amplify TCRB sequences from cDNA, yielding 87-bp fragments that span the CDR3 region. Sequencing of the amplicons was done on the Illumina HiSeq platform. For the original study's pipeline: PCR bias was computationally corrected using synthetic template baselines, reads within Hamming distance 2 were collapsed, and singletons that could not be merged were discarded. Reads were aligned to IMGT to assign V, D and J genes, CDR3 length, and insertions or deletions at six rearrangement sites. Within each subset, clonotype counts were normalized to the number of sorted cells before true diversity and Gini coefficients were calculated with the tcR R package. Repertoire sharing was quantified using the overlap coefficient calculated on TCRB nucleotide sequences. As a proxy for the pre-selection repertoire, out-of-frame TCRB sequences from naive cells were analyzed. Drawn from immuneACCESS, this table holds only the in-frame rearrangements with V and J called that TCRdb kept. Clones are partly lost; checked studies trace under half to an unresolved V gene and leave the rest unexplained. V and J calls and clone size are those listed in that table; D and trimming were worked out from the DNA. The sample records roughly 700,000 clones, around an eighth of which are singletons. The ten most abundant clones make up 0.022% of the sample.

Recombination joined TRBV15 with TRBJ2-1; a tentative D match to TRBD1 spans 6 bases. Material: naive CD4+ T cells from blood. Taken with the paper, the label for cell subset or site translates to: true naive CD4+ T cells. The clonotype originates from a man younger than 35 with type 1 diabetes. The CDR3 reads as follows: CATSRDRGHPSSYNEQFF. The DNA is TGTGCCACCAGCAGAGATAGGGGACACCCGAGCTCCTACAATGAGCAGTTCTTC.